This TCR beta chain originates from a study of shared clonotypes between healthy human individuals. TCRdb's copy holds only in-frame clones and misses some; the assay was immunoSEQ multiplex PCR. The sample consists of 180,000 or so clones, about 93% of them appearing once. About this clone: Its antigen remains unknown.

Points from the study as a whole: Depth of sequencing was expected to influence donor clonotype sharing. Non-shared clonotypes displayed generation probabilities falling below those of clonotypes present in all four donors.

This sequence originates from a woman aged 25 to 45 in good health. Sequencing used naive CD4+ T cells sorted from blood. As to subset: CD45RA+ positively selected.

The CDR3 DNA reads TGCGCCAGCTCTGGGGTCCCTACCGAGCAGTACTTC. Protein sequence: CASSGVPTEQYF. V and J are TRBV5-1 and TRBJ2-5; D not certain. The J call may be incorrect, as the DNA end agrees better with TRBJ2-7. Germline V gene data show CDR1 as SGHRS and CDR2 as YFSETQ. There are 12 residues in the CDR3.